Sequencing of this T cell receptor beta chain was carried out in a study of cytomegalovirus exposure and HLA in healthy donors. Study-level findings and limits: It was 160 or so TCR beta chains that were listed as cytomegalovirus-associated. In an earlier analysis, productive rearrangement rates for most beta V segments clustered near 87% or 30%.

Note on this clone: Its antigen is not known.

PCR involved 60 Vbeta and 13 Jbeta primers. TCRdb's table, derived via immunoSEQ multiplex PCR, lists solely in-frame clones and lacks some. Of around 200,000 clones in the sample, more than 60% were seen once. The germline gives CDR1 SGHRS, CDR2 YFSETQ. The CDR3 runs to 16 residues. After removal of 2 bases from V and 0 bases from J, the junction contained 5 bases not matched to a gene. The rearrangement joins TRBV5-1 to TRBJ2-1, with 7 bases aligning to TRBD1. The sequence came from a girl aged 2 to 10 in good health and CMV-seronegative. Sequenced input: PBMCs. CDR3 in DNA: TGCGCCAGCAGCTTCCGGGACAGACCCTCCTACAATGAGCAGTTCTTC. Encoded protein: CASSFRDRPSYNEQFF.